The rows below give T cell receptor beta chains drawn from one sample of a study of T cell clonotyping in hematopoietic cell transplantation. Clones were sequenced by immunoSEQ multiplex PCR, and TCRdb holds only the in-frame ones, with some missing. The sample has around 9,500 clones, 93% seen once. This sample comprised PBMCs, obtained 100 days after allogeneic stem cell transplant. These receptors came from a male patient aged 45-60 years who had an allogeneic stem cell transplant from a related donor, so T cells may come from the graft donor. Some clones in this sample may be carry-over from other donors' samples. Each CDR3 is given with its conserved first and last residue. The size field is filled for only some rows; it gives once, few, many or a size class.

v_gene,abundance,CDR3aa
TRBV19,.,CASSFRAGGGAGELFF
TRBV5-1,.,CASSEGQNTGELFF
TRBV29-1,.,CSVEAENYGYTF
TRBV9,.,CASSVTDRNYEQYF
TRBV2,.,CASRQGFDYEQYF
TRBV28,.,CASSPRTSGSVNEQFF
TRBV2,.,CASSELVQQAPNTEAFF
TRBV9,.,CASSVNEGAGNTIYF
TRBV28,.,CASIPRDANNEQFF
TRBV19,.,CASSTWDRGSLNTEAFF
TRBV19,few,CASSAGVGNEQFF
TRBV7-9,.,CASSLGFANEKLFF
TRBV6-5,.,CASGLGLVGEKLFF
TRBV7-3,.,CASSPGGDEQFF
TRBV7-7,.,CASSRPRDTTPGGYGYTF
TRBV5-1,.,CASSKDFNTEAFF
TRBV19,large,CASSLTSGTLSEQYF
TRBV11-2,.,CASSDGGPNTGELFF
TRBV9,.,CASSVGNGGGQETQYF
TRBV28,.,CASTTGRSGNTIYF